This TCR beta chain was observed in a study of shared clonotypes between healthy human individuals. Study context: Aged between 18 and 49, the donors were two women and three men.

About this clone: As yet, its antigen is unknown.

Sorted-subset replicate PCR reactions contained roughly 190 ng DNA, corresponding to approximately 30,000 T cell genomes. This table comes from immunoSEQ multiplex PCR, and its TCRdb copy is limited to in-frame clones, with some not included. The table has roughly 330,000 clones, about 74% seen once. Study-wide findings and caveats: Across subsets, estimated richness was generally greater for naive than for memory populations.

The CDR3 is 17 residues long. The TCR comes from a young man in good health. The sample was memory CD4+ T cells sorted from blood. The subset is: CD45RA-negative fraction. V gene TRBV1 combines with J gene TRBJ2-1; the D call TRBD2 from the table was never checked on the DNA. TRBV1 is a listed pseudogene. The CDR3 sequence is CTSSQTGLAGCYNEQFF. Here the CDR3 DNA reads TGCACCAGCAGCCAGACCGGACTAGCGGGATGTTACAATGAGCAGTTCTTC.